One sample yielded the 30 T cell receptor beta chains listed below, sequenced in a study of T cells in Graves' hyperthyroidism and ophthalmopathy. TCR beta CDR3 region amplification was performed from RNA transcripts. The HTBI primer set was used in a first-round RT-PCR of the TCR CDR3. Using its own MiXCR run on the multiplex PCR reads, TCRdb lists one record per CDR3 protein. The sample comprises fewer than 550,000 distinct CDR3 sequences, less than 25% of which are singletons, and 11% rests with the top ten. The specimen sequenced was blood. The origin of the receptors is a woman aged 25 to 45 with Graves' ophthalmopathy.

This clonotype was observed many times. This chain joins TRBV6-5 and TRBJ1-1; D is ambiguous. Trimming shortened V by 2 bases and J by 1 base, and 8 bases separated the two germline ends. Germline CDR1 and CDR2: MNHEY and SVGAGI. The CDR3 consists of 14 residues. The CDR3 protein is CASSYGWGNTEAFF. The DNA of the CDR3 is TGTGCCAGCAGTTACGGCTGGGGGAACACTGAAGCTTTCTTT.

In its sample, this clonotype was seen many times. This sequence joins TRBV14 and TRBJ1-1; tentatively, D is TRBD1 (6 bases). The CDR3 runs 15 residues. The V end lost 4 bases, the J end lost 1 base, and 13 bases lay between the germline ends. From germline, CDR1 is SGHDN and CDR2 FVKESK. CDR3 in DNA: TGTGCCAGCAGCCGAGATGACAGGACGAACACTGAAGCTTTCTTT. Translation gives CASSRDDRTNTEAFF. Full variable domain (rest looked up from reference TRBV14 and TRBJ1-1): EAGVTQFPSHSVIEKGQTVTLRCDPISGHDNLYWYRRVMGKEIKFLLHFVKESKQDESGMPNNRFLAERTGGTYSTLKVQPAELEDSGVYFCASSRDDRTNTEAFFGQGTRLTVV.

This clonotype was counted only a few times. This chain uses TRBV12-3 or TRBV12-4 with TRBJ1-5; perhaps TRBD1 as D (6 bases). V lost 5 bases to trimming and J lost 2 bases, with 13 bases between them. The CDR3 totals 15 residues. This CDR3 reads CASSPQGRGNQPQHF. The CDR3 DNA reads TGTGCCAGCAGTCCACAGGGTAGAGGCAATCAGCCCCAGCATTTT.

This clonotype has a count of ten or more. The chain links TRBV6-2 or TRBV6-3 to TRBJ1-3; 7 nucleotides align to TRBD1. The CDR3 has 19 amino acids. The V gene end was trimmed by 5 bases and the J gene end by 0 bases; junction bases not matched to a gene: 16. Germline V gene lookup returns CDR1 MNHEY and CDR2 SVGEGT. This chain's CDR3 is CASSQPLRTGSISGNTIYF. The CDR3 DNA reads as TGTGCCAGCAGTCAGCCCTTAAGGACAGGTTCTATCTCTGGAAACACCATATATTTT.

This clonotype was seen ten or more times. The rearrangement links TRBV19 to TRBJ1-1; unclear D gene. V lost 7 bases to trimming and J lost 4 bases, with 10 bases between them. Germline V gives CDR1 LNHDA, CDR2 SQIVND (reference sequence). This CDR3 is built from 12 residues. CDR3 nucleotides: TGTGCCAGTAATGACCGGGCCACTGAAGCTTTCTTT. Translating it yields CASNDRATEAFF.

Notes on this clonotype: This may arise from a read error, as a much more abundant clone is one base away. The CDR3 DNA is TGTGCCAGTAGTATAGGGGGCAGGACCTACGAGAAGTACTTC. This gives the protein CASSIGGRTYEKYF. The chain is built from TRBV19 and TRBJ2-7; tentatively, D is TRBD1 (5 bases). Germline CDR1 reads LNHDA; CDR2 reads SQIVND (reference sequence). The CDR3 contains 14 residues.

CDR3 amino acids: CASSLATTQETQYF. In nucleotides, the CDR3 is TGTGCCAGCAGCTTAGCCACTACACAAGAGACCCAGTACTTC. The rearrangement uses TRBV7-8 and TRBJ2-5; D unresolved. This CDR3 spans 14 amino acids. Between the trimmed V and J ends, which lost 0 bases and 2 bases, there was a span of 7 bases. Germline CDR1 reads SGHVS; CDR2 reads FQNEAQ.

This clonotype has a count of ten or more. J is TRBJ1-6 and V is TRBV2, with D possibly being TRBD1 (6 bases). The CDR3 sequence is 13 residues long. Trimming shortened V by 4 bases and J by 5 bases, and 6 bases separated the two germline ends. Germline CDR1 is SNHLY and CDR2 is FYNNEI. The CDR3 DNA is TGTGCCAGCAGTGGACAGGATAATTCACCCCTCCACTTT. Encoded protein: CASSGQDNSPLHF.

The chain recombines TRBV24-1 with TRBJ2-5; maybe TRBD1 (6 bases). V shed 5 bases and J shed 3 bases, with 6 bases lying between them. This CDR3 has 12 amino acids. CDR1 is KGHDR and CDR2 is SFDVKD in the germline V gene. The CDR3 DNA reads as TGTGCCACCAGTGGGACAGAAGAGACCCAGTACTTC. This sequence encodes CATSGTEETQYF.

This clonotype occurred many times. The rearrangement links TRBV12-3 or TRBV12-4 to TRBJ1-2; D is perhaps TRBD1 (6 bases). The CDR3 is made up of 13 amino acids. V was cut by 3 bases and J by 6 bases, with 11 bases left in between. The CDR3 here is CASSFLPGDGYTF. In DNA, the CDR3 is TGTGCCAGCAGTTTCCTCCCAGGGGATGGCTACACCTTC.

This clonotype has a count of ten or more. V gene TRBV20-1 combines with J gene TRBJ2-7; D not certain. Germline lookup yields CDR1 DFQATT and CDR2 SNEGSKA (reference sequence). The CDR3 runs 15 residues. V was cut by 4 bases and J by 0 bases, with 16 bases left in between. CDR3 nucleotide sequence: TGCAGTGCTATCCCCGGACCGGCGAACTCCTACGAGCAGTACTTC. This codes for CSAIPGPANSYEQYF.

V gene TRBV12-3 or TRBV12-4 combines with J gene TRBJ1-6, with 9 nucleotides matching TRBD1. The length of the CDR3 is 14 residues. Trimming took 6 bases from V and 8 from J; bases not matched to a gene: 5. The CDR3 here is CASRRTGEDSPLHF. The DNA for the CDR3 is TGTGCCAGCAGGAGGACAGGGGAGGATTCACCCCTCCACTTT.

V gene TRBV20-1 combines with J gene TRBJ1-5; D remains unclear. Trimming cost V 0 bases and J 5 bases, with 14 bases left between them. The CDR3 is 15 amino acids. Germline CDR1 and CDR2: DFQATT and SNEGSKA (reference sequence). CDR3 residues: CSAREGWGFDQPQHF. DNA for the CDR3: TGCAGTGCTAGAGAAGGGTGGGGTTTTGATCAGCCCCAGCATTTT.

DNA for the CDR3: TGTGCCAGCAGCTGGGGAGGGGGCTCGAGAACTGAAGCTTTCTTT. This translates into CASSWGGGSRTEAFF. The chain links TRBV5-6 to TRBJ1-1; 7 bases line up with TRBD1. The CDR3 is made up of 15 amino acids. CDR1 and CDR2 from the germline V gene are SGHDT and YYEEEE. V shed 3 bases and J 5 bases; nucleotides not matched to a gene: 10.

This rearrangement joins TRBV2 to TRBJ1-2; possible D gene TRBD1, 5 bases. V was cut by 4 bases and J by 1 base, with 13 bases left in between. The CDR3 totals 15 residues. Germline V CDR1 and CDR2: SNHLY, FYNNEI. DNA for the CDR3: TGTGCCAGCAGTGGCCTGGACACTATTAACTATGGCTACACCTTC. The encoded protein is CASSGLDTINYGYTF. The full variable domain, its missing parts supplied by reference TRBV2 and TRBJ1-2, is EPEVTQTPSHQVTQMGQEVILRCVPISNHLYFYWYRQILGQKVEFLVSFYNNEISEKSEIFDDQFSVERPDGSNFTLKIRSTKLEDSAMYFCASSGLDTINYGYTFGSGTRLTVV.

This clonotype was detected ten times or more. The CDR3 spells CATSRSGGARETQYF. The CDR3 DNA follows: TGTGCCACCAGCAGAAGCGGGGGGGCGCGAGAGACCCAGTACTTC. The chain employs TRBV15 and TRBJ2-5, with 10 bases matching TRBD2. The V segment lost 2 bases and the J segment 4 bases; nucleotides outside the gene matches: 4. Looked up from germline, CDR1 is LNHNV and CDR2 is YYDKDF (reference sequence). CDR3 length equals 15 residues.

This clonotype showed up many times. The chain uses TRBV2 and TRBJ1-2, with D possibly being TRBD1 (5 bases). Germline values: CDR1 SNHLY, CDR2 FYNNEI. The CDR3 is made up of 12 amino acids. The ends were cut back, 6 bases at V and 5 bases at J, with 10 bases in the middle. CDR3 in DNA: TGTGCCAGCAGGGACATCGGATATGGCTACACCTTC. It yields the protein CASRDIGYGYTF.

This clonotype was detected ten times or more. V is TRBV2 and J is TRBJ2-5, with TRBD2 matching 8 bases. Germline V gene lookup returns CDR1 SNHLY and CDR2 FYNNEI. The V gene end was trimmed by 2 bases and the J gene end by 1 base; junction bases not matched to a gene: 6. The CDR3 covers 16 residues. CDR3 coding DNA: TGTGCCAGCAGTGAACTTGCGGGGGGAACCCAAGAGACCCAGTACTTC. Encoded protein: CASSELAGGTQETQYF. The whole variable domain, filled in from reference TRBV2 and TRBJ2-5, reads EPEVTQTPSHQVTQMGQEVILRCVPISNHLYFYWYRQILGQKVEFLVSFYNNEISEKSEIFDDQFSVERPDGSNFTLKIRSTKLEDSAMYFCASSELAGGTQETQYFGPGTRLLVL.

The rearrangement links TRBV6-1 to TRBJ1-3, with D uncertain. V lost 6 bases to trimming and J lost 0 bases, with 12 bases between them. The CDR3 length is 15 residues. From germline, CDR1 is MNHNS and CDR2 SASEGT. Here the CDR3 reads CASSNDGSSGNTIYF. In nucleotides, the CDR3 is TGTGCCAGCAGCAATGACGGAAGCTCTGGAAACACCATATATTTT.

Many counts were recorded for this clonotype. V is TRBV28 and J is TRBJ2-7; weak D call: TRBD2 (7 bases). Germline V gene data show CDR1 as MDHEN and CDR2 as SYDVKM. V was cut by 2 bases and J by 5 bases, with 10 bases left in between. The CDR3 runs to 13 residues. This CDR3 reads CASSLGGADEQYF. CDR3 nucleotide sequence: TGTGCCAGCAGTTTAGGGGGGGCAGACGAGCAGTACTTC.

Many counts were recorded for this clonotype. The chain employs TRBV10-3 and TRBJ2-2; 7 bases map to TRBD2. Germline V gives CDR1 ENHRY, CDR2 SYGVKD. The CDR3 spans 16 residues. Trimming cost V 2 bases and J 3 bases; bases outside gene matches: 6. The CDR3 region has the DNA TGTGCCATCAGTGAGCAGGGCGGGGGAGACACCGGGGAGCTGTTTTTT. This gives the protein CAISEQGGGDTGELFF.

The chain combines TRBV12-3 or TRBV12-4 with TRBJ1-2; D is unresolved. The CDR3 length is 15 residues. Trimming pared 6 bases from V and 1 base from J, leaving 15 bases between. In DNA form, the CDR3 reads TGTGCCAGCAGCCCGCCGTACGGGGATAACTATGGCTACACCTTC. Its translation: CASSPPYGDNYGYTF.

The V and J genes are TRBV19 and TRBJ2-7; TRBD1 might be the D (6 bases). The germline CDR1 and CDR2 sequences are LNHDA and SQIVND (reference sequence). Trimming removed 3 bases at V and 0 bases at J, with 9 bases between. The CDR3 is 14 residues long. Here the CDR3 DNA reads TGTGCCAGTAGTATCCCAGGGGCCTCCTACGAGCAGTACTTC. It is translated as CASSIPGASYEQYF.

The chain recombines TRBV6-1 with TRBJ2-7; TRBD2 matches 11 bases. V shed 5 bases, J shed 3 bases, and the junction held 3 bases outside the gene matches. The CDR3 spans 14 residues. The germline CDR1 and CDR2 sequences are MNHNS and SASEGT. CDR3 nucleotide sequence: TGTGCCAGCAGTAAGGGACTAGCGGTCTACGAGCAGTACTTC. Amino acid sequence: CASSKGLAVYEQYF.

The CDR3 DNA sequence: TGCAGCGTTGAAGAACTTGGGCCCTATGGCTACACCTTC. This encodes CSVEELGPYGYTF. The chain combines TRBV29-1 with TRBJ1-2; D gene uncertain. Germline CDR1 reads SQVTM; CDR2 reads ANQGSEA. The V end lost 0 bases, the J end lost 4 bases, and 9 bases lay between the germline ends. The CDR3 runs 13 residues.

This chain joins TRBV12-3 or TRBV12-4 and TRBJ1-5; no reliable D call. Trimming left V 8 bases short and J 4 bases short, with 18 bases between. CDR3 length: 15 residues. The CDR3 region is CASCRMAGENQPQHF. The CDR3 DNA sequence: TGTGCCAGCTGTCGGATGGCCGGTGAAAATCAGCCCCAGCATTTT.

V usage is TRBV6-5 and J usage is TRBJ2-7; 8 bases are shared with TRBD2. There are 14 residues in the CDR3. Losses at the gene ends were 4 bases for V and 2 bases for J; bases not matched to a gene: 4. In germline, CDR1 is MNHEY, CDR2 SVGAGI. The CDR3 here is CASSFSGIAYEQYF. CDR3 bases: TGTGCCAGCAGTTTTAGCGGGATAGCCTACGAGCAGTACTTC.

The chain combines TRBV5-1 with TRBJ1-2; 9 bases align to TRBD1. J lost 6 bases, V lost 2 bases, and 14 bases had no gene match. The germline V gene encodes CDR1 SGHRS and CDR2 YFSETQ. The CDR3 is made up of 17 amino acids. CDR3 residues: CASSFLYAGQGPNGYTF. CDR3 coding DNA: TGCGCCAGCAGCTTTCTCTATGCGGGACAGGGCCCTAATGGCTACACCTTC.

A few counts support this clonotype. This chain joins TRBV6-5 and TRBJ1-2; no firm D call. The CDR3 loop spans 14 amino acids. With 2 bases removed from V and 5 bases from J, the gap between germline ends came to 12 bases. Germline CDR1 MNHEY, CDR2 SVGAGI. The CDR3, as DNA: TGTGCCAGCAGTTACAGGGCCGCCGGGTATGGCTACACCTTC. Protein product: CASSYRAAGYGYTF.

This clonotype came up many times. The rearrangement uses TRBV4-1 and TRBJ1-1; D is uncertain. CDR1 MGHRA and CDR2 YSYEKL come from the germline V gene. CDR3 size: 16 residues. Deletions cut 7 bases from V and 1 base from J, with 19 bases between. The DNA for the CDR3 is TGCGCCAGCAACCTCCCGTCGGGCCGTGCGAACACTGAAGCTTTCTTT. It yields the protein CASNLPSGRANTEAFF.